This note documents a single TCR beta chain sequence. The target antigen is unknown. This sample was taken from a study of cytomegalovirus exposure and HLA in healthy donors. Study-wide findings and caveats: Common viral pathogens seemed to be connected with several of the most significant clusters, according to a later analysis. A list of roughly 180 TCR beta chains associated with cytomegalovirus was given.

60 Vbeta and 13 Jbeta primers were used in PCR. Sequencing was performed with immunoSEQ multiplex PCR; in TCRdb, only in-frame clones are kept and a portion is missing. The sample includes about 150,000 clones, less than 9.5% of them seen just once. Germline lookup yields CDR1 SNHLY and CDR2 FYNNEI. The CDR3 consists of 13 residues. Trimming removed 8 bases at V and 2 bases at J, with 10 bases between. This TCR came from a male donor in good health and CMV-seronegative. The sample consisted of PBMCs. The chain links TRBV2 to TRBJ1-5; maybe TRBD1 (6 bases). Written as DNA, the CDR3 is TGTGCCAGCGGGGGCATCGGCAATCAGCCCCAGCATTTT. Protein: CASGGIGNQPQHF.